Listed below are T cell receptor beta chains from one sample, sequenced in a study of shared clonotypes between healthy human individuals. Some clones are missing from TCRdb's copy, which holds only in-frame ones; the method was immunoSEQ multiplex PCR. The sample has about 1,900,000 clones, approximately 94% seen once. Material: naive CD8+ T cells sorted from blood. These receptor sequences come from a man between 18 and 35 years old in good health. The CDR3 runs from the conserved cysteine through the conserved F or W. The D gene is left open where the match is weak. Clone size, where shown, is once, few, many, or a class for clones that have expanded.

>TRBV5-6|-|TRBJ2-1|TRBD2
TGTGCCAGCAGCTGGGGGGGACTATTCAATGAGCAGTTCTTC
CASSWGGLFNEQFF
>TRBV19|-|TRBJ2-4|-
TGTGCCAGTACGGAAAGGCTAGCCAAAAACATTCAGTACTTC
CASTERLAKNIQYF
>TRBV6-1|once|TRBJ1-5|TRBD1
TGTGCCAGCAGGGAACAGGGGGAAAGGAATCAGCCCCAGCATTTT
CASREQGERNQPQHF
>TRBV25-1|-|TRBJ2-7|-
TGTGCCAGCAGTGCCACATTGGGGAGAGCTTACGAGCAGTACTTC
CASSATLGRAYEQYF
>TRBV6-4|-|TRBJ1-5|-
TGTGCCAGCAGTGACTCGGTCAGGGCCGTCAATCAGCCCCAGCATTTT
CASSDSVRAVNQPQHF
>TRBV13|-|TRBJ1-3|-
TGTGCCAGCAGCTTAGGCGTTACAACCTCTGGAAACACCATATATTTT
CASSLGVTTSGNTIYF
>TRBV13|-|TRBJ2-2|TRBD2
TGTGCCAGCAGCTTGGCGGGAGTTGTATCCGGGGAGCTGTTTTTT
CASSLAGVVSGELFF
>TRBV4-1|-|TRBJ1-2|TRBD1
TGCGCCAGCAGCCCACCAGGGGGCGAGGACTATGGCTACACCTTC
CASSPPGGEDYGYTF
>TRBV4-1|once|TRBJ2-3|-
TGCGCCAGCAGCCACCGCGGGGAAGGGGCCCTAGATACGCAGTATTTT
CASSHRGEGALDTQYF
>TRBV30|-|TRBJ2-1|TRBD2
TGTGCCTGGAGACTCTTTCTTGAGCGGGAGAACTACAATGAGCAGTTCTTC
CAWRLFLERENYNEQFF
>TRBV28|-|TRBJ2-7|-
TGTGCCAGCAGTATAGGATCCTACGAGCAGTACTTC
CASSIGSYEQYF
>TRBV2|-|TRBJ2-7|-
TGTGCCAGCAGTGAAGGGTACGGGCCGTCGTACGAGCAGTACTTC
CASSEGYGPSYEQYF
>TRBV2|-|TRBJ1-5|TRBD1
TGTGCCAGCAGTGAAGGGCAGGGGGTTCAGCCCCAGCATTTT
CASSEGQGVQPQHF
>TRBV27|-|TRBJ1-4|-
TGTGCCAGCAGTTTAGGGCAGCACAATGAAAAACTGTTTTTT
CASSLGQHNEKLFF